These 26 T cell receptor beta chains came from one sample sequenced in a study of blood T cell repertoires in COVID-19. Here immunoSEQ multiplex PCR was the method, and the copy in TCRdb shows in-frame clones only, minus some. The repertoire has 150,000 to 200,000 clones, around nine tenths of them found once; the top ten carry roughly 3.5%. Input material: peripheral blood. The receptor set was obtained from a man in his 70s with acute or convalescent COVID-19.

The chain employs TRBV9 and TRBJ1-4, with 8 bases aligning to TRBD1. The CDR3 has 13 residues. Germline CDR1 and CDR2: SGDLS and YYNGEE. The ends lost 2 bases at V and 8 bases at J; junction bases unmatched: 2. CDR3 protein: CASSVDRGEKLFF. In DNA, the CDR3 is TGTGCCAGCAGCGTTGACAGGGGCGAAAAACTGTTTTTT.

This chain uses TRBV24-1 with TRBJ2-1; D possibly corresponds to TRBD1 (6 bases). The V gene's germline CDR1 is KGHDR and CDR2 SFDVKD. V dropped 2 bases and J dropped 2 bases, with 18 bases sitting between them. This CDR3 has 18 amino acids. The CDR3 region is CATSDSPVGGAAYNEQFF. The CDR3 DNA sequence: TGTGCCACCAGTGATTCACCCGTAGGGGGTGCCGCCTACAATGAGCAGTTCTTC.

This clone was picked up one time. The rearrangement uses TRBV7-2 and TRBJ1-3, with D unclear. The CDR3 is 13 amino acids. The germline CDR1 and CDR2 sequences are SGHTA and FQGNSA. The V end lost 4 bases, the J end lost 2 bases, and 6 bases lay between the germline ends. The CDR3 is CASSSRAGNTIYF. The CDR3 nucleotides read TGTGCCAGCAGCTCCCGCGCTGGAAACACCATATATTTT.

The CDR3 here is CASTPKSKNTGELFF. Here the CDR3 DNA reads TGTGCCAGCACCCCCAAATCCAAGAACACCGGGGAGCTGTTTTTT. The chain links TRBV6-5 to TRBJ2-2; unclear D gene. In germline, CDR1 is MNHEY, CDR2 SVGAGI. Trimming stripped 7 bases from V and 1 base from J, with 13 bases between. This CDR3 region has 15 residues.

The V and J genes are TRBV3-1 (or the pseudogene TRBV3-2) and TRBJ2-6; TRBD1 agrees at 7 bases. The J segment lost 5 bases and the V segment lost 2 bases, leaving 6 bases of the junction unmatched. The CDR3 length is 16 residues. The germline V gene encodes CDR1 LGHDT and CDR2 YNNKEL (reference sequence). In DNA form, the CDR3 reads TGTGCCAGCAGCCAAAAAGGGACAGTGCGGGCCAACGTCCTGACTTTC. Its translation: CASSQKGTVRANVLTF.

The rearrangement links TRBV27 to TRBJ2-5, with TRBD1 matching 8 bases. The CDR3 totals 15 residues. Per germline, CDR1 MNHEY and CDR2 SMNVEV (reference sequence). V lost 5 bases and J lost 1; bases outside the gene matches: 6. CDR3 DNA sequence: TGTGCCAGCAGTGCCGGACAGGGAATCCAAGAGACCCAGTACTTC. Translated: CASSAGQGIQETQYF.

This rearrangement joins TRBV5-1 to TRBJ1-3, with no clear D. This CDR3 contains 16 residues. Per germline, CDR1 SGHRS and CDR2 YFSETQ. Between the trimmed V and J ends, which lost 3 bases and 0 bases, there was a span of 13 bases. The CDR3 nucleotides are TGCGCCAGCAGCTCAGACAAGAGTACCTCTGGAAACACCATATATTTT. As protein: CASSSDKSTSGNTIYF.

This clone was detected once. V usage is TRBV24-1 and J usage is TRBJ2-3; D unresolved. From germline, CDR1 is KGHDR and CDR2 SFDVKD. V was cut by 4 bases and J by 1 base, with 8 bases left in between. The CDR3 extends over 14 amino acids. Written as DNA, the CDR3 is TGTGCCACCAGTGACGCCACACGCACAGATACGCAGTATTTT. Encoded protein: CATSDATRTDTQYF.

The chain has TRBV5-1 and TRBJ1-1, with a tentative D call TRBD1 (5 bases). The V gene's germline CDR1 is SGHRS and CDR2 YFSETQ. The CDR3 totals 14 residues. With 4 bases removed from V and 1 base from J, the gap between germline ends came to 11 bases. The CDR3 coding sequence is TGCGCCAGCAGCCACCGCGGGGGGAACACTGAAGCTTTCTTT. The encoded protein is CASSHRGGNTEAFF.

This clone was recorded only once. This sequence joins TRBV5-4 and TRBJ2-5; TRBD2 matches at 8 bases. The CDR3 runs 14 residues. V shed 4 bases and J 5 bases; nucleotides not matched to a gene: 7. Per germline, CDR1 SGHNT and CDR2 YYREEE (reference sequence). CDR3 nucleotides: TGTGCCAGCAGCCCTTCGACTAGCGCGGAGACCCAGTACTTC. Its protein is CASSPSTSAETQYF.

V gene TRBV4-3 combines with J gene TRBJ1-6; a weak D match, TRBD1 (5 bases). The germline gives CDR1 LGHNA, CDR2 YSLEER. Trimming took 0 bases from V and 8 from J, leaving 11 bases between them. The CDR3 is made up of 15 amino acids. The CDR3: CASSQDRVLDSPLHF. The CDR3 DNA follows: TGCGCCAGCAGCCAAGACAGGGTGTTGGATTCACCCCTCCACTTT.

The rearrangement links TRBV29-1 to TRBJ2-3; 7 nucleotides agree with TRBD1. V lost 2 bases, J lost 3 bases, and 5 bases stayed unmatched. Germline loops: CDR1 SQVTM, CDR2 ANQGSEA. The CDR3 loop spans 14 amino acids. In DNA, the CDR3 is TGCAGCGTTGAACGACAGGGTTGGACAGATACGCAGTATTTT. As protein: CSVERQGWTDTQYF.

This sequence joins TRBV9 and TRBJ2-5, with D maybe TRBD1 (6 bases). This CDR3 has 14 amino acids. V dropped 3 bases and J dropped 1 base, with 10 bases sitting between them. Looked up from germline, CDR1 is SGDLS and CDR2 is YYNGEE. As DNA, the CDR3 is TGTGCCAGCAGCGCCGGACAGCCCCAAGAGACCCAGTACTTC. Translation gives CASSAGQPQETQYF.

The chain has TRBV27 and TRBJ2-7; weak D call: TRBD1 (6 bases). The CDR3 consists of 15 residues. Trimming removed 6 bases from V and 1 base from J, with 16 bases in between. CDR1 and CDR2 (germline): MNHEY, SMNVEV (reference sequence). DNA for the CDR3: TGTGCCAGCAGAACAAACCACAGGGCTTCCTACGAGCAGTACTTC. Its protein is CASRTNHRASYEQYF.

The chain couples TRBV18 to TRBJ2-5; 8 bases agree with TRBD2. The CDR3 extends over 15 amino acids. CDR1 and CDR2 from the germline V gene are KGHSH and LQKENI. Losses at the gene ends were 2 bases for V and 2 bases for J; bases not matched to a gene: 4. The CDR3 loop is CASSPTSGAQETQYF. In DNA form, the CDR3 reads TGTGCCAGCTCACCAACTAGCGGAGCTCAAGAGACCCAGTACTTC.

DNA for the CDR3: TGTGCCAGCAGCCAAGATTTGGGGCGAGGCTACACCTTC. It yields the protein CASSQDLGRGYTF. The rearrangement links TRBV3-1 (or the pseudogene TRBV3-2) to TRBJ1-2; possible D gene TRBD1, 5 bases. CDR1 and CDR2 from the germline V gene are LGHDT and YNNKEL (reference sequence). The CDR3 is 13 amino acids. The V and J ends lost 0 bases and 8 bases respectively, with 10 bases between them.

V is TRBV6-4 and J is TRBJ2-5, with TRBD1 identical over 10 bases. CDR1 and CDR2 from the germline V gene are MRHNA and SNTAGT. V dropped 4 bases and J dropped 9; count of bases not matched to a gene: 5. The CDR3 extends over 13 amino acids. CDR3 bases: TGTGCCAGCAGTGCGGGACAGGGGATGGCCCAGTACTTC. It codes for CASSAGQGMAQYF.

The genes are TRBV7-3 and TRBJ2-1; D gene unclear. CDR1 is SGHTA and CDR2 is FQGTGA in the germline V gene. The CDR3 loop spans 12 amino acids. V was shortened by 5 bases and J by 10 bases, with 12 bases between the two germline ends. CDR3 loop: CASSLIGFEQFF. Here the CDR3 DNA reads TGTGCCAGCAGCCTCATCGGGTTCGAGCAGTTCTTC.

The chain has TRBV5-5 and TRBJ2-3; possibly TRBD2 for D (6 bases). Trimming took 0 bases from V and 4 from J, leaving 6 bases between them. The CDR3 is 13 amino acids. Germline V gene lookup returns CDR1 SGHKS and CDR2 YYEKEE (reference sequence). The CDR3 region is CASSLAGADTQYF. The CDR3 DNA reads TGTGCCAGCAGCTTGGCGGGGGCAGATACGCAGTATTTT.

The V call is TRBV3-1 (or the pseudogene TRBV3-2), the J call TRBJ2-3; the match to TRBD2 covers 10 bases. The germline V gene encodes CDR1 LGHDT and CDR2 YNNKEL (reference sequence). The CDR3 is made up of 15 amino acids. V lost 1 base and J lost 6; bases outside the gene matches: 4. The CDR3 nucleotides read TGTGCCAGCAGCCAAGCGAGCGGGAGGGAGGATACGCAGTATTTT. As protein: CASSQASGREDTQYF.

This CDR3 reads CASSSQDSRNTEAFF. CDR3 in DNA: TGCGCCAGCAGCTCTCAGGACAGCCGGAACACTGAAGCTTTCTTT. This sequence joins TRBV5-1 and TRBJ1-1; TRBD1 might be the D (6 bases). Germline-derived CDR1 and CDR2 are SGHRS and YFSETQ. V was trimmed by 3 bases and J by 1 base, leaving 13 bases between them. The length of the CDR3 is 15 residues.

V usage is TRBV2 and J usage is TRBJ1-5; D remains ambiguous. The germline CDR1 and CDR2 sequences are SNHLY and FYNNEI. The V gene lost 3 bases and the J gene lost 6 bases, with 9 bases spanning the gap. This CDR3 contains 13 residues. The chain's CDR3 is CASSEVEGQPQHF. The DNA for the CDR3 is TGTGCCAGCAGTGAGGTCGAGGGTCAGCCCCAGCATTTT.

The rearrangement joins TRBV27 to TRBJ2-5; 11 bases are shared with TRBD1. The CDR3 is made up of 15 amino acids. J gave up 5 bases and V 5 bases, and 7 bases lay outside the gene matches. Germline CDR1 and CDR2: MNHEY and SMNVEV (reference sequence). CDR3: CASSTPDRGRETQYF. The CDR3 coding sequence is TGTGCCAGCAGTACACCGGACAGGGGGCGCGAGACCCAGTACTTC.

The gene calls are TRBV6-8 and TRBJ2-1, with a tentative D call TRBD2 (6 bases). The CDR3 contains 19 residues. Germline-derived CDR1 and CDR2 are MNHGY and SAAAGT. V dropped 4 bases and J dropped 6 bases, with 28 bases sitting between them. Written as DNA, the CDR3 is TGTGCCAGCAGTTTGCGGACGGGAGCCCCGGGGAAGGTAGGCAATGAGCAGTTCTTC. This encodes CASSLRTGAPGKVGNEQFF.

V and J are TRBV2 and TRBJ1-2, with 9 bases matching TRBD1. There are 13 residues in the CDR3. From germline, CDR1 is SNHLY and CDR2 FYNNEI. The junction had 8 bases not matched to a gene; V was cut back by 8 bases and J by 7 bases. The CDR3 sequence is CASCERTGAGYTF. In DNA, the CDR3 is TGTGCCAGCTGCGAACGGACAGGGGCTGGCTACACCTTC. Supplemented by reference TRBV2 and TRBJ1-2, the full variable domain reads EPEVTQTPSHQVTQMGQEVILRCVPISNHLYFYWYRQILGQKVEFLVSFYNNEISEKSEIFDDQFSVERPDGSNFTLKIRSTKLEDSAMYFCASCERTGAGYTFGSGTRLTVV.

This clone showed up just a few times. This chain's CDR3 is CASSHATGVGSPLHF. CDR3 DNA sequence: TGTGCCAGCAGCCATGCGACAGGGGTGGGATCACCCCTCCACTTT. The chain has TRBV3-1 (or the pseudogene TRBV3-2) and TRBJ1-6; 8 positions agree with TRBD1. The CDR3 is made up of 15 amino acids. The V gene end was trimmed by 3 bases and the J gene end by 10 bases; junction bases not matched to a gene: 8. Germline values: CDR1 LGHDT, CDR2 YNNKEL (reference sequence).